The next 11 T cell receptor beta chains were all read from a single sample in a study of blood T cell repertoires in COVID-19. This table comes from immunoSEQ multiplex PCR, and its TCRdb copy is limited to in-frame clones, with some not included. Counted here are approximately 75,000 clones, roughly 85% occurring once; the ten biggest clones make up 8.5% to 10%. Sequencing was performed on peripheral blood. These receptor sequences come from a woman aged 80 or over with acute or convalescent COVID-19.

The chain couples TRBV5-5 to TRBJ1-4, with D possibly TRBD1 on 5 matching bases. Germline CDR1 reads SGHKS; CDR2 reads YYEKEE (reference sequence). Trimming removed 0 bases at V and 0 bases at J, with 9 bases between. The CDR3 covers 16 residues. The CDR3 bases are TGTGCCAGCAGCTTGGGGGAGGGGCCAACTAATGAAAAACTGTTTTTT. Translated, it gives CASSLGEGPTNEKLFF.

CDR3 region: CASSYYNEQYF. The CDR3 nucleotides read TGTGCCAGCAGCTATTATAACGAGCAGTACTTC. The chain couples TRBV7-8 to TRBJ2-7; D ambiguous. Trimming shortened V by 4 bases and J by 5 bases, and 6 bases separated the two germline ends. The CDR3 runs to 11 residues. Germline V gene sequence: CDR1 SGHVS, CDR2 FQNEAQ.

The chain is built from TRBV7-9 and TRBJ1-3; no firm D call. Germline CDR1 and CDR2: SEHNR and FQNEAQ (reference sequence). The CDR3 extends over 13 amino acids. The CDR3: CATSGSSGNTIYF. The DNA of the CDR3 is TGTGCAACCAGTGGCAGCTCTGGAAACACCATATATTTT. The full variable domain, in which reference TRBV7-9 and TRBJ1-3 provide the parts outside the CDR3, is DTGVSQNPRHKITKRGQNVTFRCDPISEHNRLYWYRQTLGQGPEFLTYFQNEAQLEKSRLLSDRFSAERPKGSFSTLEIQRTEQGDSAMYLCATSGSSGNTIYFGEGSWLTVV.

The rearrangement joins TRBV5-6 to TRBJ2-7, with D possibly being TRBD1 (6 bases). There are 12 residues in the CDR3. V gave up 4 bases and J gave up 11 bases, with 16 bases separating them. Germline-derived CDR1 and CDR2 are SGHDT and YYEEEE. CDR3 protein: CASSRGTPKEYF. The CDR3 DNA reads TGTGCCAGCAGCCGAGGGACACCAAAGGAGTACTTC.

The J gene is TRBJ2-1, the V gene TRBV6-2 or TRBV6-3; TRBD2 matches at 8 bases. Trimming took 4 bases from V and 13 from J; bases not matched to a gene: 3. CDR1 is MNHEY, CDR2 SVGEGT, per germline. The CDR3 is 11 amino acids. The DNA for the CDR3 is TGTGCCAGCAGTTTAGGACTAGCCCAGTTCTTC. Translation: CASSLGLAQFF.

This clone was detected a few times. The gene calls are TRBV12-3 or TRBV12-4 and TRBJ2-7; D is unclear. V lost 4 bases and J 4 bases, leaving 8 bases between the germline ends. The CDR3 is 12 residues long. The CDR3 DNA follows: TGTGCCAGCAGTTGGAGAATTTACGAGCAGTACTTC. This codes for CASSWRIYEQYF.

The CDR3 reads CASSQVPGVYNSPLHF. The CDR3 DNA reads TGTGCCAGCAGCCAAGTTCCGGGGGTTTATAATTCACCCCTCCACTTT. The V and J genes are TRBV3-1 (or the pseudogene TRBV3-2) and TRBJ1-6, with a weak D call TRBD1 (5 bases). Per the germline V gene, CDR1 is LGHDT and CDR2 is YNNKEL (reference sequence). The CDR3 extends over 16 amino acids. V was cut by 1 base and J by 4 bases, with 11 bases left in between.

The gene calls are TRBV6-4 and TRBJ1-2, with D perhaps TRBD1 (5 bases). This CDR3 is built from 12 residues. V dropped 4 bases and J dropped 6 bases, with 9 bases sitting between them. In germline, CDR1 is MRHNA, CDR2 SNTAGT. For the CDR3, the DNA is TGTGCCAGCAGTGCAACAGGCAATGGCTACACCTTC. Amino acids: CASSATGNGYTF.

V is TRBV2 and J is TRBJ2-3; 11 bases are shared with TRBD2. Germline CDR1 and CDR2: SNHLY and FYNNEI. This CDR3 is built from 17 residues. V lost 7 bases to trimming and J lost 2 bases; unmatched junction nucleotides: 11. For the CDR3, the DNA is TGTGCCAGCATTAAGTCACTAGCGGGGGTCGACACAGATACGCAGTATTTT. It encodes CASIKSLAGVDTDTQYF.

The J gene is TRBJ2-3, the V gene TRBV25-1; 10 nucleotides line up with TRBD1. CDR1 is MGHDK and CDR2 is SYGVNS in the germline V gene. Unmatched junction bases numbered 7, after V lost 8 bases and J lost 5 bases. This CDR3 contains 14 residues. The chain's CDR3 is CASQGQGVKDTQYF. CDR3 in DNA: TGTGCCAGCCAAGGACAGGGGGTGAAAGATACGCAGTATTTT.

This chain connects TRBV5-1 to TRBJ2-3; 8 bases fit TRBD1. Trimming at V came to 2 bases and at J to 5 bases, leaving 7 bases not matched to a gene. The CDR3 is made up of 15 amino acids. CDR1 is SGHRS and CDR2 is YFSETQ in the germline V gene. The CDR3 protein is CASSFRQGAGDTQYF. For the CDR3, the DNA is TGCGCCAGCAGCTTCCGGCAGGGGGCCGGAGATACGCAGTATTTT.